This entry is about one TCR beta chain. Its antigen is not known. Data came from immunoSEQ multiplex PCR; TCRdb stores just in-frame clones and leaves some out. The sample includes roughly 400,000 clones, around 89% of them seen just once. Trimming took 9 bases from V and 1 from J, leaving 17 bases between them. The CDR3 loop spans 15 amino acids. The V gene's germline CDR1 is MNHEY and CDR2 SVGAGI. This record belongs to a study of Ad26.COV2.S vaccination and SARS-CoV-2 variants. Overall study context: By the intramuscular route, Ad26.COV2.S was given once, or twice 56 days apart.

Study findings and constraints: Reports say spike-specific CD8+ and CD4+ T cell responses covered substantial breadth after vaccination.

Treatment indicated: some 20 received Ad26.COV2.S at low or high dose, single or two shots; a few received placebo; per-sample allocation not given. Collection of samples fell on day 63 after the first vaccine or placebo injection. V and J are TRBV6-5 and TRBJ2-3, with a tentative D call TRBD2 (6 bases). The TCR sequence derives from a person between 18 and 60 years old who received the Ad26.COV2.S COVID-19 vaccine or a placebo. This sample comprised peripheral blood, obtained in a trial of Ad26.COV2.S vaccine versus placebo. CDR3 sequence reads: CASIESGYGTDTQYF. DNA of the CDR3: TGTGCCAGTATAGAAAGCGGGTATGGCACAGATACGCAGTATTTT.